This TCR beta chain was retrieved from a study of blood T cell repertoires in COVID-19. At the level of the study: Material from acute and convalescent COVID-19 was sourced from the United States, Italy and Spain. Sample material is recorded as cDNA or gDNA derived from T cells, B-cell-depleted T cells, or PBMCs.

This clone has just one count. Seattle patients were enrolled while actively infected and followed longitudinally. The ends were cut back, 3 bases at V and 0 bases at J, with 17 bases in the middle. Germline V gene data show CDR1 as SGHVS and CDR2 as FNYEAQ. The CDR3 has 17 amino acids. Authors' analysis steps: Estimated nucleated cell counts came from reference gene primer amplification. Method: immunoSEQ multiplex PCR; TCRdb's copy keeps in-frame clones and lacks some. The V and J calls and clone size come from that table; D and trimming were worked out from the DNA. The table shows 350,000 to 450,000 clones, with 65% to 90% occurring only once.

The source is a woman aged 55-69 years with COVID-19, enrolled during active disease. The sequenced sample was peripheral blood. This sequence joins TRBV7-6 and TRBJ1-2; a weak D match, TRBD1 (6 bases). The CDR3 DNA sequence: TGTGCCAGCAGCTTCCGGGACAACTTTTTAGCTAACTATGGCTACACCTTC. It is translated as CASSFRDNFLANYGYTF.